Presented here are 23 T cell receptor beta chains from one specimen sequenced in a study of T-cell memory formation after mild COVID-19. A single record per CDR3 protein comes from TCRdb applying MiXCR to the 5' RACE reads. The sample includes over 500,000 distinct CDR3 sequences, 17% of them seen just once. The sample was PBMCs or a T cell subset sorted from them (not recorded which). These receptors originate from an adult woman who had mild COVID-19 (a few samples of this study predate the infection). Cell type and time point are not known.

This clonotype was seen a few times. The chain has TRBV27 and TRBJ2-1; D gene unclear. Germline CDR1 is MNHEY and CDR2 is SMNVEV (reference sequence). The V end was cut by 4 bases, the J end by 12 bases, with 16 bases between. This CDR3 is built from 13 residues. CDR3 in DNA: TGTGCCAGCAGTTCCCATCCTCTAGGTCCGCAGTTCTTC. This codes for CASSSHPLGPQFF.

This clonotype was observed at least ten times. The V gene is TRBV4-1, the J gene TRBJ2-7, with D maybe TRBD1 (6 bases). The V gene's germline CDR1 is MGHRA and CDR2 YSYEKL. CDR3 length: 13 amino acids. V was pared by 0 bases and J by 4 bases, with 7 bases between. CDR3 DNA sequence: TGCGCCAGCAGCCAAGATAGGGGGTACGAGCAGTACTTC. Translation gives CASSQDRGYEQYF.

The V call is TRBV4-1, the J call TRBJ2-1, with TRBD2 matching over 9 bases. Losses at the gene ends were 4 bases for V and 0 bases for J; bases not matched to a gene: 4. CDR1 and CDR2 (germline): MGHRA, YSYEKL. The CDR3 sequence is 16 residues long. CDR3 residues: CASSLGGGASYNEQFF. CDR3 DNA sequence: TGCGCCAGCAGCCTTGGCGGGGGGGCCTCCTACAATGAGCAGTTCTTC.

This sequence joins TRBV18 and TRBJ2-2, with 10 bases matching TRBD2. Germline V gene data show CDR1 as KGHSH and CDR2 as LQKENI. The CDR3 consists of 18 residues. J lost 6 bases, V lost 1 base, and 11 bases had no gene match. The CDR3: CASSPRTSGGAIAGELFF. The CDR3 bases are TGTGCCAGCTCACCACGGACAAGCGGGGGGGCGATCGCCGGGGAGCTGTTTTTT.

The V and J genes are TRBV7-9 and TRBJ2-5, with 8 bases matching TRBD1. The germline gives CDR1 SEHNR, CDR2 FQNEAQ (reference sequence). The CDR3 totals 15 residues. V was pared by 5 bases and J by 5 bases, with 10 bases of the junction left unmatched. CDR3 DNA: TGTGCCAGCAGCACCCGGACAGGGCTCCTTGAGACCCAGTACTTC. Amino acids: CASSTRTGLLETQYF.

This clonotype has only a few counts. This rearrangement joins TRBV19 to TRBJ1-2; D is undetermined. Per germline, CDR1 LNHDA and CDR2 SQIVND (reference sequence). The CDR3 is 13 residues long. The ends were cut back, 5 bases at V and 7 bases at J, with 14 bases in the middle. The DNA of the CDR3 is TGTGCCAGTAGTGTAATGGTAGGGCGTGGCTACACCTTC. It codes for CASSVMVGRGYTF.

This chain joins TRBV19 and TRBJ1-1; 8 bases are shared with TRBD1. J was trimmed by 3 bases and V by 5 bases; bases with no gene match: 8. Germline V gene sequence: CDR1 LNHDA, CDR2 SQIVND (reference sequence). The CDR3 spans 15 residues. CDR3 sequence: CASSPRTGRDTEAFF. The DNA of the CDR3 is TGTGCCAGTAGTCCTCGGACAGGGCGTGACACTGAAGCTTTCTTT.

There are a few counts of this clonotype. CDR3 in DNA: TGTGCCAGCAGTTACCTTGCAGAAGAGACCCAGTACTTC. Protein sequence: CASSYLAEETQYF. The chain uses TRBV12-3 or TRBV12-4 and TRBJ2-5; D ambiguous. This CDR3 contains 13 residues. V lost 4 bases, J lost 3 bases, and 9 bases lay in between.

This clonotype has ten or more counts. The J gene is TRBJ2-3, the V gene TRBV2; D is unclear. Trimming took 5 bases from V and 1 from J, leaving 10 bases between them. Per the germline V gene, CDR1 is SNHLY and CDR2 is FYNNEI. The CDR3 spans 14 residues. The CDR3 region is CASSYTARTDTQYF. The CDR3 DNA is TGTGCCAGCAGTTACACCGCCCGCACAGATACGCAGTATTTT.

This clonotype was counted a few times. This rearrangement joins TRBV4-3 to TRBJ2-7, with 12 bases that match TRBD2. Trimming removed 4 bases from V and 2 bases from J; junction bases left unmatched: 6. This CDR3 comprises 16 residues. The germline gives CDR1 LGHNA, CDR2 YSLEER. The CDR3 DNA reads as TGCGCCAGCAGCCCGGAGACTAGCGGGAGACCCTACGAGCAGTACTTC. This gives the protein CASSPETSGRPYEQYF.

This clonotype was observed a handful of times. V is TRBV12-3 or TRBV12-4 and J is TRBJ2-2; 12 bases line up with TRBD2. The J segment lost 9 bases and the V segment lost 5 bases, leaving 16 bases of the junction unmatched. The CDR3 sequence is 18 residues long. CDR3 protein: CASSPSRFRTSGTRELFF. CDR3 sequence (DNA): TGTGCCAGCAGTCCATCCCGGTTTAGGACTAGCGGGACTAGGGAGCTGTTTTTT.

This clonotype appeared a single time. The chain has TRBV4-1 and TRBJ1-6; D unresolved. The CDR3 extends over 16 amino acids. The V end lost 0 bases, the J end lost 0 bases, and 6 bases lay between the germline ends. Looked up from germline, CDR1 is MGHRA and CDR2 is YSYEKL. The CDR3 region is CASSQEPSSYNSPLHF. For the CDR3, the DNA is TGCGCCAGCAGCCAAGAGCCCAGCTCCTATAATTCACCCCTCCACTTT.

The genes are TRBV11-2 and TRBJ2-1, with 10 bases that match TRBD2. This CDR3 has 13 amino acids. V lost 6 bases, J lost 6 bases, and 2 bases stayed unmatched. The germline gives CDR1 SGHAT, CDR2 FQNNGV. In DNA, the CDR3 is TGTGCCAGCAGACGGACTAGCGGCAATGAGCAGTTCTTC. It codes for CASRRTSGNEQFF.

The chain links TRBV6-2 or TRBV6-3 to TRBJ1-5; 7 bases map to TRBD1. CDR1 and CDR2 from the germline V gene are MNHEY and SVGEGT. The CDR3 runs to 13 residues. J was trimmed by 0 bases and V by 8 bases; bases with no gene match: 1. CDR3 sequence (DNA): TGTGCCAGCGGGACAGTTAGCAATCAGCCCCAGCATTTT. Translated, it gives CASGTVSNQPQHF.

This clonotype showed up just a few times. The gene calls are TRBV5-1 and TRBJ2-1, with unresolved D. Germline CDR1 and CDR2: SGHRS and YFSETQ. This CDR3 spans 14 amino acids. Trimming stripped 0 bases from V and 6 bases from J, with 10 bases between. The CDR3 DNA reads as TGCGCCAGCAGCTTGGCCCCGGCTACCAATGAGCAGTTCTTC. It specifies CASSLAPATNEQFF.

The CDR3: CASSQKSTFADTQYF. CDR3 DNA: TGCGCCAGCAGCCAGAAGTCAACGTTCGCAGATACGCAGTATTTT. The rearrangement joins TRBV4-1 to TRBJ2-3; no reliable D call. This CDR3 is 15 amino acids long. CDR1 is MGHRA and CDR2 is YSYEKL in the germline V gene. V dropped 3 bases and J dropped 4 bases, with 14 bases sitting between them.

V and J are TRBV7-8 and TRBJ1-2, with D unclear. Germline values: CDR1 SGHVS, CDR2 FQNEAQ. The CDR3 length is 13 residues. Between the trimmed V and J ends, which lost 2 bases and 8 bases, there was a span of 12 bases. The CDR3 nucleotides read TGTGCCAGCAGCTTACCTCCGGGTCGCGGCTACACCTTC. Residues: CASSLPPGRGYTF.

This clonotype was detected once. V usage is TRBV18 and J usage is TRBJ2-3; 7 bases agree with TRBD2. Per germline, CDR1 KGHSH and CDR2 LQKENI. V lost 6 bases and J lost 3; bases outside the gene matches: 18. The CDR3 has 18 residues. CDR3 nucleotides: TGTGCCAGCTCCCCCCTCCCTCTGGGCGGGAGAGGAACAGATACGCAGTATTTT. Protein product: CASSPLPLGGRGTDTQYF.

This clonotype was picked up a small number of times. This chain uses TRBV5-1 with TRBJ2-7, with D maybe TRBD1 (5 bases). Germline CDR1 reads SGHRS; CDR2 reads YFSETQ. Trimming removed 1 base from V and 5 bases from J, with 10 bases in between. CDR3 length equals 13 residues. The CDR3 DNA sequence: TGCGCCAGCAGCTTGTCCGGCAGGGACGAGCAGTACTTC. As protein: CASSLSGRDEQYF.

The chain links TRBV5-1 to TRBJ1-1, with D possibly matching TRBD1 (6 bases). The CDR3 consists of 13 residues. The germline CDR1 and CDR2 sequences are SGHRS and YFSETQ. V shed 4 bases and J shed 7 bases, with 14 bases lying between them. CDR3 bases: TGCGCCAGCAGCACTGCGGGGGGCCTTGAAGCTTTCTTT. Translation gives CASSTAGGLEAFF.

This clonotype was counted only a few times. The J gene is TRBJ2-3, the V gene TRBV29-1; a possible D gene is TRBD2 (5 bases). There are 15 residues in the CDR3. Germline CDR1 SQVTM, CDR2 ANQGSEA. V gave up 5 bases and J gave up 4 bases, with 19 bases separating them. In DNA form, the CDR3 reads TGCAGCGTTCGTACCCAAGCGGTAGGGCCAGATACGCAGTATTTT. This sequence encodes CSVRTQAVGPDTQYF.

This chain joins TRBV2 and TRBJ2-6, with a tentative D call TRBD1 (6 bases). Germline V gives CDR1 SNHLY, CDR2 FYNNEI. V dropped 7 bases and J dropped 0 bases, with 22 bases sitting between them. This CDR3 is built from 19 residues. This chain's CDR3 is CASTGMLMDRSSGANVLTF. CDR3 in DNA: TGTGCCAGCACCGGTATGTTAATGGACAGAAGCTCTGGGGCCAACGTCCTGACTTTC.

V is TRBV24-1 and J is TRBJ2-3; TRBD1 agrees at 7 bases. Losses at the gene ends were 4 bases for V and 3 bases for J; bases not matched to a gene: 6. This CDR3 has 15 residues. CDR1 and CDR2 (germline): KGHDR, SFDVKD. The CDR3 reads CATSEPGQLTDTQYF. CDR3 DNA sequence: TGTGCCACCAGTGAACCGGGACAGCTGACAGATACGCAGTATTTT.